These 31 T cell receptor beta chains were sequenced from one sample in a study of blood T cell repertoires in COVID-19 (dated by TCRdb to the early 2020s). The library was prepared using the immunoSEQ multiplex PCR assay. TCRdb carries this immuneACCESS record with in-frame sequences only. Its versions omit some clonotypes, under half of them owing to an unresolved V gene in the studies checked, with the rest unexplained. The sample includes under 150,000 clones, with more than 70% observed a single time. The top ten hold 4.3% of the sample. The sample comprised peripheral blood. The source is a human donor in a cohort sampled during active COVID-19.

In its sample, this clone was seen a few times. The CDR3 region has the DNA TGTGCCAGCAGGGATAGGACAGGGAGTGTTTATGAAAAACTGTTTTTT. Translation gives CASRDRTGSVYEKLFF. The chain links TRBV2 to TRBJ1-4, with 8 bases fitting TRBD1. The CDR3 totals 16 residues. The junction had 12 bases not matched to a gene; V was cut back by 6 bases and J by 6 bases. Germline assignment: CDR1 SNHLY and CDR2 FYNNEI.

The chain has TRBV30 and TRBJ1-3; D unresolved. CDR1 and CDR2 (germline): GTSNPN, SVGIG (reference sequence). Between the trimmed V and J ends, which lost 6 bases and 0 bases, there was a span of 6 bases. The CDR3 extends over 12 amino acids. Written as DNA, the CDR3 is TGTGCCTGCAGAGGCTCTGGAAACACCATATATTTT. It translates to CACRGSGNTIYF.

The count of this clone is one. The rearrangement uses TRBV5-1 and TRBJ2-1; TRBD2 matches at 15 bases. V lost 4 bases, J lost 8 bases, and 10 bases stayed unmatched. This CDR3 contains 17 residues. The germline V gene has CDR1 SGHRS and CDR2 YFSETQ. In DNA form, the CDR3 reads TGCGCCAGCAGCCCCGGGACTAGCGGGAGGCTCGCTTATGAGCAGTTCTTC. Protein sequence: CASSPGTSGRLAYEQFF.

This clone was counted at least ten times. The chain employs TRBV19 and TRBJ1-2; 8 bases are a match to TRBD1. The germline gives CDR1 LNHDA, CDR2 SQIVND (reference sequence). CDR3 size: 16 residues. The junction had 15 bases not matched to a gene; V was cut back by 5 bases and J by 7 bases. The CDR3 DNA is TGTGCCAGTAGTGGAGAAACATTGGGACAGGTCGCTGGCTACACCTTC. Its protein is CASSGETLGQVAGYTF.

The V gene is TRBV19, the J gene TRBJ2-5, with 7 bases matching TRBD1. The V segment lost 5 bases and the J segment 3 bases; nucleotides outside the gene matches: 3. CDR1 and CDR2 (germline): LNHDA, SQIVND (reference sequence). The CDR3 consists of 13 residues. The CDR3 protein is CASSLTGKETQYF. CDR3 nucleotide sequence: TGTGCCAGTAGTTTGACAGGGAAAGAGACCCAGTACTTC.

The chain combines TRBV6-1 with TRBJ1-5; 8 positions agree with TRBD1. The ends lost 0 bases at V and 0 bases at J; junction bases unmatched: 7. Per the germline V gene, CDR1 is MNHNS and CDR2 is SASEGT. The CDR3 runs to 18 residues. The CDR3 loop is CASSEALDRADSNQPQHF. The CDR3 region has the DNA TGTGCCAGCAGTGAAGCATTGGACAGGGCTGATAGCAATCAGCCCCAGCATTTT.

The CDR3 protein is CASSVGQINYGYTF. For the CDR3, the DNA is TGTGCCAGCAGCGTCGGACAGATTAACTATGGCTACACCTTC. The chain carries TRBV9 and TRBJ1-2, with D possibly matching TRBD1 (6 bases). Germline CDR1 SGDLS, CDR2 YYNGEE. The V and J ends lost 2 bases and 1 base respectively, with 9 bases between them. This CDR3 contains 14 residues.

V gene TRBV18 combines with J gene TRBJ2-1; TRBD2 is a possible D gene (6 bases). The V gene lost 0 bases and the J gene lost 6 bases, with 21 bases spanning the gap. Germline-derived CDR1 and CDR2 are KGHSH and LQKENI. This CDR3 contains 18 residues. The DNA of the CDR3 is TGTGCCAGCTCACCACCGCGATCCGGGGGAATCCTTGGCAATGAGCAGTTCTTC. Protein sequence: CASSPPRSGGILGNEQFF.

A single count supports this clone. This chain's CDR3 is CATSRRTGFQDNEQFF. CDR3 in DNA: TGTGCCACCAGCAGGCGGACAGGTTTTCAGGACAATGAGCAGTTCTTC. The chain recombines TRBV15 with TRBJ2-1; TRBD1 matches at 7 bases. The V gene end was trimmed by 3 bases and the J gene end by 5 bases; junction bases not matched to a gene: 10. This CDR3 spans 16 amino acids. Germline V gene sequence: CDR1 LNHNV, CDR2 YYDKDF (reference sequence).

The rearrangement uses TRBV3-1 (or the pseudogene TRBV3-2) and TRBJ2-7; 9 bases align to TRBD1. CDR1 is LGHDT, CDR2 YNNKEL, per germline (reference sequence). The CDR3 has 11 amino acids. The trim removed 9 bases at V and 7 bases at J, leaving 4 bases unmatched. The CDR3 is CARQGAGEQYV. CDR3 nucleotides: TGTGCCAGACAGGGGGCTGGGGAGCAGTACGTC.

The chain carries TRBV5-1 and TRBJ2-4, with a tentative D call TRBD1 (6 bases). CDR1 and CDR2 from the germline V gene are SGHRS and YFSETQ. The CDR3 has 14 amino acids. Trimming took 4 bases from V and 0 from J, leaving 8 bases between them. This chain's CDR3 is CASSGQLAKNIQYF. Here the CDR3 DNA reads TGCGCCAGCAGCGGACAGCTAGCCAAAAACATTCAGTACTTC. Full variable domain (outside the CDR3, taken from reference TRBV5-1 and TRBJ2-4): KAGVTQTPRYLIKTRGQQVTLSCSPISGHRSVSWYQQTPGQGLQFLFEYFSETQRNKGNFPGRFSGRQFSNSRSEMNVSTLELGDSALYLCASSGQLAKNIQYFGAGTRLSVL.

The genes are TRBV3-1 (or the pseudogene TRBV3-2) and TRBJ1-2; D is possibly TRBD1 (5 bases). Germline values: CDR1 LGHDT, CDR2 YNNKEL (reference sequence). Trimming took 0 bases from V and 7 from J, leaving 12 bases between them. The CDR3 consists of 14 residues. CDR3 loop: CASSQEPRAAGYTF. Here the CDR3 DNA reads TGTGCCAGCAGCCAAGAACCCAGGGCGGCTGGCTACACCTTC.

This chain joins TRBV7-8 and TRBJ1-2, with 10 bases identical to TRBD1. The length of the CDR3 is 13 residues. The germline V gene encodes CDR1 SGHVS and CDR2 FQNEAQ. Trimming removed 4 bases from V and 8 bases from J; junction bases left unmatched: 4. Here the CDR3 DNA reads TGTGCCAGCAGCTCCGACAGGGGGCTAGGCTACACCTTC. Translation: CASSSDRGLGYTF. Supplemented by reference TRBV7-8 and TRBJ1-2, the full variable domain reads GAGVSQSPRYKVAKRGQDVALRCDPISGHVSLFWYQQALGQGPEFLTYFQNEAQLDKSGLPSDRFFAERPEGSVSTLKIQRTQQEDSAVYLCASSSDRGLGYTFGSGTRLTVV.

In nucleotides, the CDR3 is TGTGCCAGCAGTAGTGGCGGCAGGGATTGGGCCGGGGAGCTGTTTTTT. It encodes CASSSGGRDWAGELFF. This sequence joins TRBV2 and TRBJ2-2, with D possibly TRBD1 on 5 matching bases. V was cut by 5 bases and J by 6 bases, with 19 bases left in between. This CDR3 spans 16 amino acids. Germline CDR1 SNHLY, CDR2 FYNNEI.

This clone is a singleton in its sample. The chain couples TRBV5-5 to TRBJ1-2; no clear D. The CDR3 covers 16 residues. Germline CDR1 and CDR2: SGHKS and YYEKEE (reference sequence). V lost 4 bases and J 4 bases, leaving 20 bases between the germline ends. CDR3 DNA sequence: TGTGCCAGCAGCCTTGGAAGGGCGGGAGAAGTCTATGGCTACACCTTC. Residues: CASSLGRAGEVYGYTF.

The rearrangement links TRBV7-2 to TRBJ2-2; D is ambiguous. Germline V gene sequence: CDR1 SGHTA, CDR2 FQGNSA. V gave up 2 bases and J gave up 6 bases, with 13 bases separating them. CDR3 length: 15 residues. The CDR3, as DNA: TGTGCCAGCAGCTTATTAAGCAATGCGGCCGGGGAGCTGTTTTTT. Translation: CASSLLSNAAGELFF.

Remarks on this clone: The germline gene is not matched at one end of the junction; a read error may be the cause. The chain carries TRBV7-3 and TRBJ2-3; 9 bases align to TRBD2. From germline, CDR1 is SGHTA and CDR2 FQGTGA. The CDR3 is 15 residues long. CDR3 bases: TGTGCCAGCAGCAGATCCGGGACTAGCACGGATACGCAGTATTTT. It specifies CASSRSGTSTDTQYF.

The chain combines TRBV4-3 with TRBJ1-2; D is unresolved. The CDR3 totals 15 residues. The germline V gene has CDR1 LGHNA and CDR2 YSLEER. V was trimmed by 2 bases and J by 3 bases, leaving 13 bases between them. CDR3 amino acids: CASSQNLGRDYGYTF. The CDR3 nucleotides read TGCGCCAGCAGCCAAAATCTCGGGAGGGACTATGGCTACACCTTC.

This chain joins TRBV2 and TRBJ1-5, with 7 bases lining up with TRBD1. The CDR3 is 15 amino acids. With 1 base clipped from V and 0 bases from J, the junction kept 0 bases outside the gene matches. Germline-derived CDR1 and CDR2 are SNHLY and FYNNEI. CDR3 coding DNA: TGTGCCAGCAGTGAAGACAGGGGTAGCAATCAGCCCCAGCATTTT. Translation: CASSEDRGSNQPQHF.

The rearrangement uses TRBV18 and TRBJ1-1; 12 bases fit TRBD1. Germline V gives CDR1 KGHSH, CDR2 LQKENI. This CDR3 has 18 amino acids. J was trimmed by 5 bases and V by 6 bases; bases with no gene match: 16. CDR3 in DNA: TGTGCCAGCTCCCGGAAAATACCGGGACAGGGGGCATTTACTGAAGCTTTCTTT. It specifies CASSRKIPGQGAFTEAFF.

The DNA of the CDR3 is TGCAGCGTGGGAGATGTGGGAGCCAACCTAAGTGGCTACACCTTC. Its translation: CSVGDVGANLSGYTF. The genes are TRBV29-1 and TRBJ1-2, with unresolved D. CDR3 length: 15 amino acids. CDR1 and CDR2 from the germline V gene are SQVTM and ANQGSEA. Trimming left V 6 bases short and J 7 bases short, with 24 bases between.

The rearrangement uses TRBV7-2 and TRBJ2-5; weak D call: TRBD2 (6 bases). CDR3 length equals 13 residues. V was shortened by 8 bases and J by 0 bases, with 10 bases between the two germline ends. The germline CDR1 and CDR2 sequences are SGHTA and FQGNSA. The CDR3 DNA reads as TGTGCCAGCCAGAGGGACTACCAAGAGACCCAGTACTTC. Translated, it gives CASQRDYQETQYF. Full variable domain (missing parts from reference TRBV7-2 and TRBJ2-5): GAGVSQSPSNKVTEKGKDVELRCDPISGHTALYWYRQSLGQGLEFLIYFQGNSAPDKSGLPSDRFSAERTGGSVSTLTIQRTQQEDSAVYLCASQRDYQETQYFGPGTRLLVL.

The chain carries TRBV5-1 and TRBJ2-5; no clear D. The CDR3 consists of 15 residues. V was cut by 0 bases and J by 7 bases, with 16 bases left in between. Looked up from germline, CDR1 is SGHRS and CDR2 is YFSETQ. CDR3 loop: CASSLDPGSKGTQYF. The CDR3 bases are TGCGCCAGCAGCTTGGACCCCGGGTCCAAAGGGACCCAGTACTTC.

This clone has only one observation. V is TRBV6-5 and J is TRBJ1-2; TRBD1 might be the D (6 bases). Germline V gene data show CDR1 as MNHEY and CDR2 as SVGAGI. The CDR3 has 13 residues. V lost 8 bases and J 7 bases, leaving 17 bases between the germline ends. CDR3 DNA: TGTGCCAGCTCACGGACAGAAGGTTTTGGCTACACCTTC. Amino acid sequence: CASSRTEGFGYTF.

The chain uses TRBV3-1 (or the pseudogene TRBV3-2) and TRBJ1-5; D gene ambiguous. In germline, CDR1 is LGHDT, CDR2 YNNKEL (reference sequence). The CDR3 contains 12 residues. Trimming removed 0 bases from V and 6 bases from J, with 3 bases in between. The CDR3: CASSQDSQPQHF. CDR3 bases: TGTGCCAGCAGCCAAGACAGTCAGCCCCAGCATTTT.

V usage is TRBV7-3 and J usage is TRBJ2-2; TRBD1 matches at 7 bases. J gave up 0 bases and V 2 bases, and 3 bases lay outside the gene matches. Germline CDR1 reads SGHTA; CDR2 reads FQGTGA. The CDR3 runs to 16 residues. The CDR3 DNA is TGTGCCAGCAGCTTAGTAGGGGGCACGAACACCGGGGAGCTGTTTTTT. Protein: CASSLVGGTNTGELFF.

Only one count was recorded for this clone. The chain has TRBV4-3 and TRBJ1-4; 9 bases align to TRBD1. The ends lost 3 bases at V and 7 bases at J; junction bases unmatched: 9. This CDR3 region has 16 residues. CDR1 and CDR2 (germline): LGHNA, YSLEER. The CDR3 region has the DNA TGCGCCAGCAGCCAGGCTACGGGGACAGGGTCTGAAAAACTGTTTTTT. As protein: CASSQATGTGSEKLFF.

Comments on this clone: This may stem from a read error, because a much larger clone lies one nucleotide away. The chain couples TRBV4-3 to TRBJ2-6; TRBD1 matches at 12 bases. V shed 2 bases, J shed 2 bases, and the junction held 7 bases outside the gene matches. Germline values: CDR1 LGHNA, CDR2 YSLEER. The CDR3 has 19 amino acids. CDR3 DNA: TGCGCCAGCAGCCAACGGGACAGGGGGCGGGGGGCTGGGGCCAACGTCCTGACTTTC. Translated, it gives CASSQRDRGRGAGANVLTF.

The chain combines TRBV20-1 with TRBJ1-1, with unresolved D. Germline assignment: CDR1 DFQATT and CDR2 SNEGSKA (reference sequence). The V and J ends lost 6 bases and 1 base respectively, with 6 bases between them. The CDR3 contains 11 residues. The CDR3 here is CSALRNTEAFF. The CDR3 DNA sequence: TGCAGTGCCCTTAGGAACACTGAAGCTTTCTTT.

The chain combines TRBV2 with TRBJ2-3, with 11 bases identical to TRBD2. V was clipped by 4 bases and J by 2 bases; unmatched bases: 5. The CDR3 spans 16 residues. Germline CDR1 is SNHLY and CDR2 is FYNNEI. The CDR3 is CASSAGLAGFTDTQYF. DNA for the CDR3: TGTGCCAGCAGTGCCGGACTAGCGGGCTTCACAGATACGCAGTATTTT.

This chain links TRBV4-3 with TRBJ2-3; D possibly corresponds to TRBD1 (8 bases). CDR1 is LGHNA, CDR2 YSLEER, per germline. There are 16 residues in the CDR3. Between the trimmed V and J ends, which lost 4 bases and 4 bases, there was a span of 18 bases. CDR3 nucleotides: TGCGCCAGCAGCCTGAACAGGGGGGGTTGGGCAGATACGCAGTATTTT. As protein: CASSLNRGGWADTQYF.